This entry lists 28 T cell receptor beta chains sequenced from one sample in a study of blood T cell repertoires in COVID-19. The protocol was immunoSEQ multiplex PCR, while the TCRdb copy is restricted to in-frame clones and leaves out a portion. The table has about 270,000 clones, about 82% seen once. The sequencing sample was made of peripheral blood. Receptors were obtained from a woman aged 45-59 years with active or convalescent COVID-19.

The V gene is TRBV28, the J gene TRBJ2-7; tentatively, D is TRBD2 (6 bases). Trimming left V 2 bases short and J 7 bases short, with 15 bases between. Germline CDR1 reads MDHEN; CDR2 reads SYDVKM. The CDR3 runs 14 residues. The CDR3, as DNA: TGTGCCAGCAGTTTAATGGGACTGTTTGGGGAGCAGTACTTC. This translates into CASSLMGLFGEQYF. Complete variable domain (other parts from reference TRBV28 and TRBJ2-7): DVKVTQSSRYLVKRTGEKVFLECVQDMDHENMFWYRQDPGLGLRLIYFSYDVKMKEKGDIPEGYSVSREKKERFSLILESASTNQTSMYLCASSLMGLFGEQYFGPGTRLTVT.

This chain links TRBV7-2 with TRBJ2-2, with TRBD1 matching over 7 bases. Germline lookup yields CDR1 SGHTA and CDR2 FQGNSA. Losses at the gene ends were 3 bases for V and 8 bases for J; bases not matched to a gene: 12. This CDR3 comprises 16 residues. The CDR3 nucleotides read TGTGCCAGCAGCTTCGCGACAGGGTCTGTGAGAGGGGAGCTGTTTTTT. This encodes CASSFATGSVRGELFF.

The V and J genes are TRBV2 and TRBJ2-3; 7 nucleotides agree with TRBD2. Unmatched junction bases numbered 0, after V lost 6 bases and J lost 6 bases. The CDR3 spans 11 residues. CDR1 is SNHLY, CDR2 FYNNEI, per germline. This CDR3 is CASRGGDTQYF. In nucleotides, the CDR3 is TGTGCCAGCAGGGGGGGGGATACGCAGTATTTT.

The V gene is TRBV27, the J gene TRBJ2-3, with 8 bases lining up with TRBD1. The J segment lost 2 bases and the V segment lost 6 bases, leaving 19 bases of the junction unmatched. Germline CDR1 MNHEY, CDR2 SMNVEV (reference sequence). The CDR3 length is 19 residues. CDR3 sequence: CASRLTGQGAQIYTDTQYF. The CDR3 DNA reads TGTGCCAGCAGGTTGACGGGTCAGGGGGCCCAAATTTACACAGATACGCAGTATTTT.

This chain joins TRBV5-1 and TRBJ1-1; D ambiguous. V gave up 4 bases and J gave up 4 bases, with 8 bases separating them. This CDR3 is built from 12 residues. CDR1 SGHRS and CDR2 YFSETQ come from the germline V gene. The CDR3 DNA sequence: TGCGCCAGCAGCCAGCCGGGCACTGAAGCTTTCTTT. Protein product: CASSQPGTEAFF.

The chain couples TRBV12-3 or TRBV12-4 to TRBJ1-5; no clear D. This CDR3 is 13 amino acids long. V was clipped by 5 bases and J by 2 bases, with 7 bases between them. The CDR3 loop is CASSTSGNQPQHF. The CDR3 nucleotides read TGTGCCAGCAGTACCTCGGGCAATCAGCCCCAGCATTTT.

The V and J genes are TRBV6-5 and TRBJ1-2; 12 bases align to TRBD1. CDR3 length: 14 residues. V lost 5 bases, J lost 4 bases, and 2 bases stayed unmatched. From germline, CDR1 is MNHEY and CDR2 SVGAGI. The CDR3 DNA is TGTGCCAGCAGTAAGGGACAGGGGGCCTATGGCTACACCTTC. Protein sequence: CASSKGQGAYGYTF.

The chain's CDR3 is CASSLRTAGGRELFF. For the CDR3, the DNA is TGTGCCAGCAGCTTGAGGACGGCAGGGGGTCGGGAGCTGTTTTTT. V usage is TRBV5-8 and J usage is TRBJ2-2; the match to TRBD1 covers 7 bases. The CDR3 length is 15 residues. The J segment lost 9 bases and the V segment lost 1 base, leaving 9 bases of the junction unmatched. The germline gives CDR1 SGHTS, CDR2 YDEGEE.

This sequence joins TRBV11-2 and TRBJ2-1; 8 bases are shared with TRBD2. This CDR3 has 15 amino acids. V shed 5 bases, J shed 2 bases, and the junction held 5 bases outside the gene matches. Looked up from germline, CDR1 is SGHAT and CDR2 is FQNNGV. The CDR3 sequence is CASSGPLAAYNEQFF. CDR3 DNA sequence: TGTGCCAGCAGCGGACCACTAGCGGCCTACAATGAGCAGTTCTTC. Together with reference TRBV11-2 and TRBJ2-1, the CDR3 gives the full variable domain: EAGVAQSPRYKIIEKRQSVAFWCNPISGHATLYWYQQILGQGPKLLIQFQNNGVVDDSQLPKDRFSAERLKGVDSTLKIQPAKLEDSAVYLCASSGPLAAYNEQFFGPGTRLTVL.

The chain combines TRBV6-6 with TRBJ1-5; TRBD1 aligns across 9 bases. CDR3 size: 16 residues. Germline lookup yields CDR1 MNHNY and CDR2 SVGAGI (reference sequence). The junction had 4 bases not matched to a gene; V was cut back by 2 bases and J by 2 bases. DNA of the CDR3: TGTGCCAGCAGTTACGAACAGGGGGCTGGCAATCAGCCCCAGCATTTT. Translation gives CASSYEQGAGNQPQHF.

The rearrangement uses TRBV11-1 and TRBJ1-1; 8 positions match TRBD1. There are 13 residues in the CDR3. Germline lookup yields CDR1 SGHAT and CDR2 FQDESV (reference sequence). Losses at the gene ends were 4 bases for V and 4 bases for J; bases not matched to a gene: 2. In DNA form, the CDR3 reads TGTGCCAGCAGCTACGGACAGGGCACTGAAGCTTTCTTT. This encodes CASSYGQGTEAFF.

The chain combines TRBV5-4 with TRBJ2-1; 13 positions agree with TRBD2. The CDR3 runs to 16 residues. Per germline, CDR1 SGHNT and CDR2 YYREEE (reference sequence). The V gene end was trimmed by 1 base and the J gene end by 10 bases; junction bases not matched to a gene: 8. CDR3 nucleotides: TGTGCCAGCAGCTTGCTTGGACTAGCGGGAGCGGACGAGCAGTTCTTC. Protein: CASSLLGLAGADEQFF.

The chain uses TRBV7-9 and TRBJ1-5; possible D gene TRBD1, 6 bases. Germline-derived CDR1 and CDR2 are SEHNR and FQNEAQ (reference sequence). Trimming took 1 base from V and 5 from J, leaving 9 bases between them. This CDR3 comprises 14 residues. The CDR3 DNA reads TGTGCCAGCAGCTTAGGGGCAGGGGATCAGCCCCAGCATTTT. The encoded protein is CASSLGAGDQPQHF.

This clone has just a few counts. CDR3 sequence reads: CASSEARVGAVTYGYTF. CDR3 nucleotides: TGTGCCAGCAGTGAAGCGCGAGTGGGGGCGGTCACCTATGGCTACACCTTC. This chain joins TRBV2 and TRBJ1-2; TRBD1 is a possible D gene (6 bases). V lost 0 bases and J lost 4, with 18 bases in between. The CDR3 covers 17 residues. Germline lookup yields CDR1 SNHLY and CDR2 FYNNEI.

The V gene is TRBV3-1 (or the pseudogene TRBV3-2), the J gene TRBJ1-3; the D gene is possibly TRBD1 (5 bases). The CDR3 has 15 amino acids. V was cut by 0 bases and J by 2 bases, with 8 bases left in between. Germline CDR1 and CDR2: LGHDT and YNNKEL (reference sequence). The chain's CDR3 is CASSQDDSPGNTIYF. As DNA, the CDR3 is TGTGCCAGCAGCCAAGATGACAGTCCTGGAAACACCATATATTTT.

The chain combines TRBV30 with TRBJ2-1, with D uncertain. Germline V CDR1 and CDR2: GTSNPN, SVGIG (reference sequence). Between the trimmed V and J ends, which lost 2 bases and 0 bases, there was a span of 14 bases. This CDR3 has 16 residues. CDR3 sequence: CAWSPMRRNSYNEQFF. Written as DNA, the CDR3 is TGTGCCTGGAGTCCAATGCGGCGGAACTCCTACAATGAGCAGTTCTTC.

This chain joins TRBV4-1 and TRBJ1-4; 7 bases fit TRBD1. V shed 4 bases, J shed 7 bases, and the junction held 9 bases outside the gene matches. This CDR3 is built from 15 residues. CDR1 and CDR2 from the germline V gene are MGHRA and YSYEKL. CDR3 nucleotide sequence: TGCGCCAGCAGCCCTATAGGGACAGTCACTGAAAAACTGTTTTTT. The encoded protein is CASSPIGTVTEKLFF.

This clone showed up many times. This chain links TRBV7-8 with TRBJ2-7; no firm D call. Trimming took 1 base from V and 0 from J, leaving 7 bases between them. Germline values: CDR1 SGHVS, CDR2 FQNEAQ. CDR3 size: 14 residues. CDR3 sequence: CASSLELHSYEQYF. The CDR3 region has the DNA TGTGCCAGCAGCTTAGAACTGCACTCCTACGAGCAGTACTTC.

This sequence joins TRBV6-2 or TRBV6-3 and TRBJ2-1; 11 bases fit TRBD2. The CDR3 has 19 amino acids. Germline V CDR1 and CDR2: MNHEY, SVGEGT. The J segment lost 0 bases and the V segment lost 3 bases, leaving 10 bases of the junction unmatched. The CDR3: CASSYSLAGGKRSYNEQFF. CDR3 sequence (DNA): TGTGCCAGCAGTTATTCGCTAGCGGGAGGAAAACGCTCCTACAATGAGCAGTTCTTC.

The CDR3 spells CASSSRTGQGYTF. For the CDR3, the DNA is TGTGCCAGCAGTTCCAGGACAGGGCAAGGCTACACCTTC. The genes are TRBV27 and TRBJ1-2, with 8 bases identical to TRBD1. The CDR3 contains 13 residues. V lost 4 bases and J lost 8; bases outside the gene matches: 6. Germline assignment: CDR1 MNHEY and CDR2 SMNVEV (reference sequence).

V and J are TRBV6-5 and TRBJ2-5; 10 bases map to TRBD2. Germline V gives CDR1 MNHEY, CDR2 SVGAGI. CDR3 length: 16 residues. J was trimmed by 2 bases and V by 4 bases; bases with no gene match: 7. This CDR3 reads CASSSRTSGDQETQYF. The CDR3 DNA reads TGTGCCAGCAGTTCACGGACTAGCGGCGATCAAGAGACCCAGTACTTC.

This clone was recorded once. V and J are TRBV27 and TRBJ1-2; 8 bases agree with TRBD1. This CDR3 region has 13 residues. With 3 bases clipped from V and 9 bases from J, the junction kept 6 bases outside the gene matches. The germline V gene has CDR1 MNHEY and CDR2 SMNVEV (reference sequence). The CDR3 bases are TGTGCCAGCAGTTTTCGACAGGGGAATAGCTACACCTTC. It specifies CASSFRQGNSYTF.

This chain connects TRBV28 to TRBJ2-7, with 8 bases matching TRBD1. The CDR3 runs 14 residues. The germline CDR1 and CDR2 sequences are MDHEN and SYDVKM. J gave up 2 bases and V 7 bases, and 7 bases lay outside the gene matches. The chain's CDR3 is CASMVDRAPYEQYF. The CDR3 nucleotides read TGTGCCAGCATGGTGGACAGGGCCCCCTACGAGCAGTACTTC.

In nucleotides, the CDR3 is TGTGCCATCAGTGAGCCGGGACAGGGCAATCAGCCCCAGCATTTT. It codes for CAISEPGQGNQPQHF. V gene TRBV10-3 combines with J gene TRBJ1-5; 8 bases are a match to TRBD1. V trimming: 2 bases; J trimming: 2 bases; junction bases outside the gene matches: 2. The CDR3 extends over 15 amino acids. In germline, CDR1 is ENHRY, CDR2 SYGVKD.

V and J are TRBV7-9 and TRBJ1-2, with D perhaps matching TRBD1 (6 bases). Deletions cut 5 bases from V and 3 bases from J, with 16 bases between. The CDR3 totals 15 residues. The germline V gene has CDR1 SEHNR and CDR2 FQNEAQ (reference sequence). The CDR3 loop reads CASSLSRGWDYGYTF. The CDR3 DNA sequence: TGTGCCAGCAGCCTAAGCAGGGGATGGGACTATGGCTACACCTTC.

In this sample, this clone turned up once. V is TRBV21-1 and J is TRBJ2-2; TRBD2 was called by the table and not checked on the DNA. TRBV21-1 is a listed pseudogene. This CDR3 is built from 17 residues. CDR3 coding DNA: TGTGCCAGCAGCAAAGGCCCCACTAGCGGGAGTACCGGGGAGCTGTTTTTT. It specifies CASSKGPTSGSTGELFF.

The CDR3 loop reads CASSSPPGTSVYEQYF. CDR3 nucleotides: TGTGCCAGTAGCTCTCCCCCCGGGACTAGTGTCTACGAGCAGTACTTC. The chain joins TRBV19 to TRBJ2-7, with 8 bases lining up with TRBD2. Germline CDR1 and CDR2: LNHDA and SQIVND (reference sequence). The V and J ends lost 6 bases and 3 bases, in that order; junction bases with no gene match: 13. The CDR3 extends over 16 amino acids.

The chain is built from TRBV27 and TRBJ1-1, with a weak D call TRBD1 (6 bases). Germline CDR1 is MNHEY and CDR2 is SMNVEV (reference sequence). The CDR3 is 13 amino acids. Trimming removed 5 bases from V and 7 bases from J, with 14 bases in between. CDR3 coding DNA: TGTGCCAGCAGTCCCCTAGGGGGGGTTGAAGCTTTCTTT. It yields the protein CASSPLGGVEAFF.